Following are 22 T cell receptor beta chains from one sample sequenced in a study of cytomegalovirus exposure and HLA in healthy donors. The study ran its PCR with 60 Vbeta and 13 Jbeta primers. Assay used: immunoSEQ multiplex PCR; TCRdb lists only in-frame clones, some missing. The sample shows under 200,000 clones, 80% of them seen only once. Sequencing was done on a sample of PBMCs. These receptors were obtained from a woman aged 50 to 60 in good health and CMV-seronegative.

V and J are TRBV14 and TRBJ1-3, with D perhaps TRBD1 (5 bases). CDR3 size: 17 residues. Germline V CDR1 and CDR2: SGHDN, FVKESK. V lost 1 base to trimming and J lost 0 bases, with 13 bases between them. CDR3 sequence (DNA): TGTGCCAGCAGCCAAGTTCCGTACAGGTCCTCTGGAAACACCATATATTTT. Translating it yields CASSQVPYRSSGNTIYF.

The V and J genes are TRBV9 and TRBJ1-5, with D perhaps TRBD1 (6 bases). The CDR3 is made up of 14 amino acids. Germline V gene data show CDR1 as SGDLS and CDR2 as YYNGEE. Trimming pared 4 bases from V and 4 bases from J, leaving 12 bases between. The CDR3 spells CASSPGVANQPQHF. In DNA form, the CDR3 reads TGTGCCAGCAGCCCAGGGGTCGCTAATCAGCCCCAGCATTTT.

Only a few counts were recorded for this clone. This sequence joins TRBV29-1 and TRBJ1-4; tentative D call: TRBD1 (5 bases). The germline V gene encodes CDR1 SQVTM and CDR2 ANQGSEA. V gave up 4 bases and J gave up 3 bases, with 6 bases separating them. CDR3 length: 12 amino acids. The CDR3 nucleotides are TGCAGCGTTGGGGGGGCTAATGAAAAACTGTTTTTT. Translating gives CSVGGANEKLFF.

V is TRBV28 and J is TRBJ1-4; 10 bases align to TRBD1. Germline CDR1 reads MDHEN; CDR2 reads SYDVKM. Unmatched junction bases numbered 6, after V lost 10 bases and J lost 7 bases. The CDR3 has 13 amino acids. The CDR3, as DNA: TGTGCCACCAGGACAGGGGGACGTGAAAAACTGTTTTTT. Residues: CATRTGGREKLFF.

CDR3 residues: CASSANYPNTGELFF. CDR3 nucleotides: TGTGCCAGCAGTGCAAACTATCCGAACACCGGGGAGCTGTTTTTT. The rearrangement links TRBV25-1 to TRBJ2-2; D is ambiguous. With 4 bases removed from V and 0 bases from J, the gap between germline ends came to 9 bases. Germline CDR1 MGHDK, CDR2 SYGVNS. This CDR3 has 15 residues.

The genes are TRBV11-3 and TRBJ2-2; TRBD2 matches at 8 bases. Germline V gene data show CDR1 as SGHNT and CDR2 as YENEEA. The CDR3 has 18 residues. Trimming cost V 8 bases and J 6 bases; bases outside gene matches: 20. This CDR3 reads CASGALGGGPDRSGELFF. DNA of the CDR3: TGTGCCAGCGGGGCTTTGGGCGGGGGGCCTGATAGGTCCGGGGAGCTGTTTTTT.

The chain is built from TRBV7-9 and TRBJ2-7; a possible D gene is TRBD1 (6 bases). This CDR3 comprises 14 residues. CDR1 and CDR2 (germline): SEHNR, FQNEAQ (reference sequence). With 1 base removed from V and 3 bases from J, the gap between germline ends came to 10 bases. The CDR3 region is CASSLDGDNYEQYF. In DNA, the CDR3 is TGTGCCAGCAGCTTAGACGGGGACAACTACGAGCAGTACTTC.

The rearrangement joins TRBV15 to TRBJ2-3; TRBD2 aligns across 8 bases. This CDR3 has 15 amino acids. After removal of 3 bases from V and 5 bases from J, the junction contained 7 bases not matched to a gene. CDR1 and CDR2 (germline): LNHNV, YYDKDF (reference sequence). The CDR3 DNA follows: TGTGCCACCAGCAGTCCGGGACTAGTTAGAGATACGCAGTATTTT. Protein: CATSSPGLVRDTQYF.

This clone was detected only once. The V call is TRBV18, the J call TRBJ2-2; D is uncertain. CDR1 is KGHSH and CDR2 is LQKENI in the germline V gene. V was pared by 3 bases and J by 3 bases, with 8 bases between. This CDR3 is 14 amino acids long. The chain's CDR3 is CASSPVSDTGELFF. DNA for the CDR3: TGTGCCAGCTCACCTGTCTCGGACACCGGGGAGCTGTTTTTT.

In DNA form, the CDR3 reads TGTGCTAGTGGTTTGGCGACCGGGACAGGGTACACTGGAAACACCATATATTTT. It encodes CASGLATGTGYTGNTIYF. This chain uses TRBV12-5 with TRBJ1-3; 9 bases fit TRBD1. After removal of 1 base from V and 2 bases from J, the junction contained 9 bases not matched to a gene. CDR1 is LGHNT and CDR2 is FRNRAP in the germline V gene. The CDR3 runs 18 residues.

V and J are TRBV29-1 and TRBJ2-1; no firm D call. This CDR3 spans 13 amino acids. CDR1 and CDR2 (germline): SQVTM, ANQGSEA. Between the trimmed V and J ends, which lost 4 bases and 2 bases, there was a span of 9 bases. CDR3 loop: CSVVSEAYNEQFF. In DNA form, the CDR3 reads TGCAGCGTTGTATCCGAGGCCTACAATGAGCAGTTCTTC.

CDR3 region: CASSVPQGGGMNTEAFF. DNA for the CDR3: TGTGCCAGCAGTGTCCCGCAGGGGGGCGGAATGAACACTGAAGCTTTCTTT. V usage is TRBV28 and J usage is TRBJ1-1; TRBD1 matches 7 bases. The CDR3 spans 17 residues. After removal of 5 bases from V and 0 bases from J, the junction contained 12 bases not matched to a gene. Germline values: CDR1 MDHEN, CDR2 SYDVKM. The variable domain in full, completed from reference TRBV28 and TRBJ1-1, reads DVKVTQSSRYLVKRTGEKVFLECVQDMDHENMFWYRQDPGLGLRLIYFSYDVKMKEKGDIPEGYSVSREKKERFSLILESASTNQTSMYLCASSVPQGGGMNTEAFFGQGTRLTVV.

The chain recombines TRBV27 with TRBJ2-3; the D gene is possibly TRBD1 (6 bases). The ends were cut back, 0 bases at V and 1 base at J, with 8 bases in the middle. The CDR3 has 15 amino acids. CDR1 is MNHEY and CDR2 is SMNVEV in the germline V gene (reference sequence). Here the CDR3 reads CASSLSKGGTDTQYF. The CDR3, as DNA: TGTGCCAGCAGTTTATCGAAGGGGGGCACAGATACGCAGTATTTT.

The rearrangement links TRBV7-9 to TRBJ2-1; 9 nucleotides agree with TRBD2. The CDR3 runs 15 residues. Germline lookup yields CDR1 SEHNR and CDR2 FQNEAQ (reference sequence). V shed 5 bases, J shed 6 bases, and the junction held 8 bases outside the gene matches. The CDR3: CASSPLSGSPNEQFF. CDR3 DNA sequence: TGTGCCAGCAGCCCCCTTAGCGGGAGCCCCAATGAGCAGTTCTTC.

The chain links TRBV7-2 to TRBJ1-2, with TRBD1 matching 8 bases. The CDR3 runs 17 residues. From germline, CDR1 is SGHTA and CDR2 FQGNSA. Trimming cost V 5 bases and J 5 bases; bases outside gene matches: 16. The CDR3 is CASSPRPLTGAPYGYTF. CDR3 sequence (DNA): TGTGCCAGCAGCCCCCGACCCCTGACAGGGGCTCCTTATGGCTACACCTTC.

The chain has TRBV5-4 and TRBJ2-7; 10 nucleotides align to TRBD2. Germline assignment: CDR1 SGHNT and CDR2 YYREEE (reference sequence). With 1 base clipped from V and 2 bases from J, the junction kept 3 bases outside the gene matches. CDR3 length: 15 residues. The CDR3 protein is CASSLLAGDPYEQYF. DNA for the CDR3: TGTGCCAGCAGCTTGCTAGCGGGAGACCCCTACGAGCAGTACTTC.

The chain carries TRBV6-5 and TRBJ2-7, with a possible D match to TRBD2 (6 bases). Germline V gene lookup returns CDR1 MNHEY and CDR2 SVGAGI. The V end lost 5 bases, the J end lost 2 bases, and 13 bases lay between the germline ends. There are 14 residues in the CDR3. In nucleotides, the CDR3 is TGTGCCAGCAGTCTTTCCACGGGGGCCTACGAGCAGTACTTC. It encodes CASSLSTGAYEQYF.

This clone has just one count. J is TRBJ2-1 and V is TRBV19, with D possibly being TRBD2 (6 bases). This CDR3 has 16 amino acids. V lost 3 bases to trimming and J lost 6 bases, with 18 bases between them. Germline-derived CDR1 and CDR2 are LNHDA and SQIVND (reference sequence). CDR3 sequence reads: CASSIPRVAAGNEQFF. As DNA, the CDR3 is TGTGCCAGTAGTATCCCCCGAGTAGCGGCGGGCAATGAGCAGTTCTTC.

V and J are TRBV19 and TRBJ1-1; D remains ambiguous. Between the trimmed V and J ends, which lost 3 bases and 0 bases, there was a span of 8 bases. Looked up from germline, CDR1 is LNHDA and CDR2 is SQIVND (reference sequence). The CDR3 consists of 14 residues. The CDR3: CASSIGGLNTEAFF. The CDR3 DNA follows: TGTGCCAGTAGTATTGGAGGTTTGAACACTGAAGCTTTCTTT.

This rearrangement joins TRBV15 to TRBJ2-1; 8 nucleotides line up with TRBD2. The germline gives CDR1 LNHNV, CDR2 YYDKDF (reference sequence). J lost 0 bases, V lost 5 bases, and 3 bases had no gene match. The CDR3 totals 15 residues. The CDR3 here is CATSSLAGSYNEQFF. CDR3 coding DNA: TGTGCCACCAGCTCCCTAGCGGGCTCCTACAATGAGCAGTTCTTC. The entire variable domain, with the rest obtained from reference TRBV15 and TRBJ2-1, is as follows: DAMVIQNPRYQVTQFGKPVTLSCSQTLNHNVMYWYQQKSSQAPKLLFHYYDKDFNNEADTPDNFQSRRPNTSFCFLDIRSPGLGDTAMYLCATSSLAGSYNEQFFGPGTRLTVL.

J is TRBJ2-5 and V is TRBV28, with 8 bases identical to TRBD2. The germline V gene has CDR1 MDHEN and CDR2 SYDVKM. Trimming removed 6 bases from V and 1 base from J; junction bases left unmatched: 10. There are 16 residues in the CDR3. In DNA, the CDR3 is TGTGCCAGCAGCCGCGGTGGCGGGGGGCCCCAAGAGACCCAGTACTTC. It translates to CASSRGGGGPQETQYF.

In this sample, this clone turned up a few times. The chain has TRBV5-4 and TRBJ2-2, with 9 bases identical to TRBD1. The V and J ends lost 4 bases and 4 bases, in that order; junction bases with no gene match: 8. CDR1 is SGHNT, CDR2 YYREEE, per germline (reference sequence). CDR3 length equals 16 residues. CDR3 sequence (DNA): TGTGCCAGCAGCCTCCGACAGGGGGTTCGCACCGGGGAGCTGTTTTTT. It codes for CASSLRQGVRTGELFF.